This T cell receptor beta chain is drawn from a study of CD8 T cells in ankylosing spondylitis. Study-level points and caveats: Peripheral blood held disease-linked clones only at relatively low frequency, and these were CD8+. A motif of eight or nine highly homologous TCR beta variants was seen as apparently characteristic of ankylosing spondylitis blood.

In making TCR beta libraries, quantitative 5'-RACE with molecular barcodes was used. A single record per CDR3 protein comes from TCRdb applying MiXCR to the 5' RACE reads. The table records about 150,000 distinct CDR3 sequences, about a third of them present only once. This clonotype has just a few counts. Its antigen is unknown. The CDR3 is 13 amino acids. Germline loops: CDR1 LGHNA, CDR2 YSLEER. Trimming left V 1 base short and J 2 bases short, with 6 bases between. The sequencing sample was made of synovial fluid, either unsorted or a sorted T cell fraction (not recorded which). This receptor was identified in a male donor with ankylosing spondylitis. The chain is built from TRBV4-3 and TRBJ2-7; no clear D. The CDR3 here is CASSQGYTYEQYF. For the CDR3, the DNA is TGCGCCAGCAGCCAAGGCTACACCTACGAGCAGTACTTC.